A single sample gave rise to the 3 T cell receptor beta chains below, sequenced in a study of human T cells and chemical hapten exposure. Specified time point: patch test 2, 6 weeks after DPC sensitization. Treatment noted: therapeutic diphenylcyclopropenone sensitization with weekly scalp DPC. TCRdb redid the calling of the RACE reads with MiXCR, one entry per CDR3 protein. The sample records around 99,000 distinct CDR3 sequences, less than 10% being singletons. This specimen consisted of whole blood, obtained in connection with sensitization to the hapten diphenylcyclopropenone (DPC). Receptor source: a woman in her thirties or forties with alopecia areata. Some clones in this sample may be carry-over from other donors' samples.

This chain uses TRBV24-1 with TRBJ2-5; perhaps TRBD1 as D (7 bases). Germline V gene lookup returns CDR1 KGHDR and CDR2 SFDVKD. The CDR3 totals 16 residues. Trimming cost V 1 base and J 5 bases, with 16 bases left between them. DNA for the CDR3: TGTGCCACCAGTGATTTAAGACAGGGAGGATTGGAGACCCAGTACTTC. As protein: CATSDLRQGGLETQYF.

This clonotype was counted a few times. The V and J genes are TRBV10-3 and TRBJ1-4; TRBD1 is a possible D gene (5 bases). V lost 3 bases, J lost 8 bases, and 13 bases lay in between. This CDR3 has 14 amino acids. The germline V gene encodes CDR1 ENHRY and CDR2 SYGVKD. CDR3 DNA: TGTGCCATCAGTGAAGGACAAGTAGGCGAAAAACTGTTTTTT. The encoded protein is CAISEGQVGEKLFF.

This clonotype was observed at least ten times. The chain joins TRBV2 to TRBJ2-5, with 8 bases lining up with TRBD2. Trimming at V came to 7 bases and at J to 1 base, leaving 5 bases not matched to a gene. CDR1 is SNHLY and CDR2 is FYNNEI in the germline V gene. The CDR3 totals 14 residues. The CDR3 here is CASNPTSGQETQYF. DNA of the CDR3: TGTGCCAGCAACCCCACTAGCGGCCAAGAGACCCAGTACTTC. Variable domain in full (rest from reference TRBV2 and TRBJ2-5): EPEVTQTPSHQVTQMGQEVILRCVPISNHLYFYWYRQILGQKVEFLVSFYNNEISEKSEIFDDQFSVERPDGSNFTLKIRSTKLEDSAMYFCASNPTSGQETQYFGPGTRLLVL.